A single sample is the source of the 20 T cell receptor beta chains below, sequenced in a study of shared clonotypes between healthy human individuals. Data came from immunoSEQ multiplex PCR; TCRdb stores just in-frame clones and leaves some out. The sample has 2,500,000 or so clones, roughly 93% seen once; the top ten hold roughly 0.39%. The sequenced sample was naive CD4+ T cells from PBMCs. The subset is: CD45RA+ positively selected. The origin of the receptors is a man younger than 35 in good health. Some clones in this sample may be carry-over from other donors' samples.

The CDR3 sequence is CASSSRPEGTGATGNTIYF. DNA of the CDR3: TGCGCCAGCAGCTCGAGACCAGAGGGGACAGGTGCGACTGGAAACACCATATATTTT. The rearrangement links TRBV5-1 to TRBJ1-3; 8 nucleotides match TRBD1. Trimming cost V 3 bases and J 2 bases; bases outside gene matches: 16. The germline CDR1 and CDR2 sequences are SGHRS and YFSETQ. The CDR3 length is 19 residues. The full variable domain, rest sourced from reference TRBV5-1 and TRBJ1-3, is KAGVTQTPRYLIKTRGQQVTLSCSPISGHRSVSWYQQTPGQGLQFLFEYFSETQRNKGNFPGRFSGRQFSNSRSEMNVSTLELGDSALYLCASSSRPEGTGATGNTIYFGEGSWLTVV.

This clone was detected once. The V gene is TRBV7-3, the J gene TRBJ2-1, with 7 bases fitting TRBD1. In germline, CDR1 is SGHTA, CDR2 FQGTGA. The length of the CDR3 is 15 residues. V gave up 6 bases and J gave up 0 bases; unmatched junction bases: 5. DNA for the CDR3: TGTGCCAGCAGGGGACAGTCCCGCTCCTACAATGAGCAGTTCTTC. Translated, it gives CASRGQSRSYNEQFF.

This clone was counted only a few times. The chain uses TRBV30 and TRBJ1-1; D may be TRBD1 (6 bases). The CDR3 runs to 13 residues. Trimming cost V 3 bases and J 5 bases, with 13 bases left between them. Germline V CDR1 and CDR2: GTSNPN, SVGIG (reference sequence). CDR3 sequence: CAWSDSGDTEAFF. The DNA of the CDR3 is TGTGCCTGGAGCGATTCAGGGGATACTGAAGCTTTCTTT.

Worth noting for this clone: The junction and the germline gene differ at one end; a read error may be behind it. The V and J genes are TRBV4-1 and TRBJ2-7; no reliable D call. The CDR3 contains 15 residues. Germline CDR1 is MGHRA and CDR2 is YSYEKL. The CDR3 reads CASSQEYPHRAERYF. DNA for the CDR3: TGCGCCAGCAGCCAAGAATATCCTCACCGGGCGGAGCGGTACTTC.

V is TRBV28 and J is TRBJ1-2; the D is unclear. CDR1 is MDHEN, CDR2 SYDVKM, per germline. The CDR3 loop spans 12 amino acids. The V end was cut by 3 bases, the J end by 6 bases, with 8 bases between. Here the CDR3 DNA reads TGTGCCAGCAGTTTTAATCAGGATGGCTACACCTTC. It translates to CASSFNQDGYTF.

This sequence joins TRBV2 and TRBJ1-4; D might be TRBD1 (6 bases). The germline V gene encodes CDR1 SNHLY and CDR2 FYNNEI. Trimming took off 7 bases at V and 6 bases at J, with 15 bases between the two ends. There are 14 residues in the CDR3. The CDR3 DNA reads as TGTGCCAGCACCCCTAGGGGGGGGTATGAAAAACTGTTTTTT. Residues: CASTPRGGYEKLFF.

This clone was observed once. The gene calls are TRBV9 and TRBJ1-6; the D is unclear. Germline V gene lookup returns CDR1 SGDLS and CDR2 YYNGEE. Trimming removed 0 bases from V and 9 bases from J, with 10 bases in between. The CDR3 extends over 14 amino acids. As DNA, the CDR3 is TGTGCCAGCAGCGTAGGGGTTTTCGGTTCACCCCTCCACTTT. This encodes CASSVGVFGSPLHF.

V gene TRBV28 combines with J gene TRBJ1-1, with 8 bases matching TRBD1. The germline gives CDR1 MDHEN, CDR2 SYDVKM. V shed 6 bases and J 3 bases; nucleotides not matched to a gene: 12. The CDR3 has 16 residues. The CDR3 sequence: CASRLSGTGVYTEAFF. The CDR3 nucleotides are TGTGCCAGCAGACTCTCCGGGACAGGTGTTTACACTGAAGCTTTCTTT.

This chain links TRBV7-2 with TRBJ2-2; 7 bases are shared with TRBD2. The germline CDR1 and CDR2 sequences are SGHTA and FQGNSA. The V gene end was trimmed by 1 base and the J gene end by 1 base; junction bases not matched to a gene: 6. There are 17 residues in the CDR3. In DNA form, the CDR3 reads TGTGCCAGCAGCTTAGTCCGACTAGCCGAGAACACCGGGGAGCTGTTTTTT. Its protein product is CASSLVRLAENTGELFF.

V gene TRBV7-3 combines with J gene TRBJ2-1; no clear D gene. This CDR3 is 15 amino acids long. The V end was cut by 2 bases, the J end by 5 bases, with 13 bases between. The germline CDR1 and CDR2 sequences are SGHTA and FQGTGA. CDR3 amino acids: CASSLGSSGNNEQFF. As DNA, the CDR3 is TGTGCCAGCAGCTTAGGCTCTTCAGGTAACAATGAGCAGTTCTTC.

The CDR3 DNA reads TGTGCCAGCAGAACAGGGATGCGGGTAGAAGAAGCTTTCTTT. This codes for CASRTGMRVEEAFF. The chain recombines TRBV6-5 with TRBJ1-1; perhaps TRBD1 as D (6 bases). CDR1 MNHEY and CDR2 SVGAGI come from the germline V gene. With 6 bases removed from V and 8 bases from J, the gap between germline ends came to 19 bases. This CDR3 is 14 amino acids long.

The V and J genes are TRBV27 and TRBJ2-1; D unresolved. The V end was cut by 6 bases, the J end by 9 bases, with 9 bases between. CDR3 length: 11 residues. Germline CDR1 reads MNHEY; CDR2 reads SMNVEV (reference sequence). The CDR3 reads CASSRMGEQFF. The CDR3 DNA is TGTGCCAGCAGCCGGATGGGTGAGCAGTTCTTC.

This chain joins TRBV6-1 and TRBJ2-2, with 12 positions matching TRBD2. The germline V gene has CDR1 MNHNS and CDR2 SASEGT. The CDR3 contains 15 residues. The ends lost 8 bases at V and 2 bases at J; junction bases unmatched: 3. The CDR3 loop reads CASGTSGYNTGELFF. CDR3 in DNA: TGTGCCAGCGGGACTAGCGGGTATAACACCGGGGAGCTGTTTTTT.

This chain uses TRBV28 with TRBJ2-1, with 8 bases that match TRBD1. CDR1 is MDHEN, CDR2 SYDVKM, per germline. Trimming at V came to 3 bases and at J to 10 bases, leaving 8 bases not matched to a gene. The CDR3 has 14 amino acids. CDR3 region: CASSFQGAQEEQFF. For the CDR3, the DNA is TGTGCCAGCAGTTTCCAGGGGGCACAGGAAGAGCAGTTCTTC.

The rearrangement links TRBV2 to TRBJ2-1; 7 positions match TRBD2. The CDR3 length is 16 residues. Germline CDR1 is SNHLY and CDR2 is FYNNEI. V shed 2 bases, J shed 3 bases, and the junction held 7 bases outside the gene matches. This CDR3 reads CASSERQGGSYNEQFF. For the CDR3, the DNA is TGTGCCAGCAGTGAAAGGCAGGGCGGGAGCTACAATGAGCAGTTCTTC. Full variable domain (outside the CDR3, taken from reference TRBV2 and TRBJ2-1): EPEVTQTPSHQVTQMGQEVILRCVPISNHLYFYWYRQILGQKVEFLVSFYNNEISEKSEIFDDQFSVERPDGSNFTLKIRSTKLEDSAMYFCASSERQGGSYNEQFFGPGTRLTVL.

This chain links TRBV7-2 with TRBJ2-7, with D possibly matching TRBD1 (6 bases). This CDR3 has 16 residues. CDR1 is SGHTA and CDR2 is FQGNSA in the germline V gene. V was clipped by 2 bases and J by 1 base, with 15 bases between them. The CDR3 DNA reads TGTGCCAGCAGCTTATTTGGACACAGGGTATCCTACGAGCAGTACTTC. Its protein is CASSLFGHRVSYEQYF.

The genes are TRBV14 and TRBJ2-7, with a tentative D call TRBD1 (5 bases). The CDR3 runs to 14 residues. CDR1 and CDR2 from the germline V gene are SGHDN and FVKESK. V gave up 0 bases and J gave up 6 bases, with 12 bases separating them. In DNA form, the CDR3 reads TGTGCCAGCAGCCAAGAGGCCCAGGGTGGCGAGCAGTACTTC. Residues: CASSQEAQGGEQYF.

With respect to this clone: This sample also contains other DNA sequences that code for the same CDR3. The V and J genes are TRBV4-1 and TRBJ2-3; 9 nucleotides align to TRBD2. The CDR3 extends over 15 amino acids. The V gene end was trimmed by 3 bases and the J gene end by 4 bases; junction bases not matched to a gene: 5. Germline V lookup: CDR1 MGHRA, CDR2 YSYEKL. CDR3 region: CASSQGLAGADTQYF. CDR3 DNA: TGCGCCAGCAGCCAGGGATTAGCGGGGGCAGATACGCAGTATTTT.

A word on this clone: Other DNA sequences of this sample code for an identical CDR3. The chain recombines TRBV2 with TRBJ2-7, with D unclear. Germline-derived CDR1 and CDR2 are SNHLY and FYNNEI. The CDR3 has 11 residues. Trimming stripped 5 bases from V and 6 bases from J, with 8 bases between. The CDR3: CASSTVGEQYF. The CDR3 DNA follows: TGTGCCAGCAGTACGGTTGGCGAGCAGTACTTC.

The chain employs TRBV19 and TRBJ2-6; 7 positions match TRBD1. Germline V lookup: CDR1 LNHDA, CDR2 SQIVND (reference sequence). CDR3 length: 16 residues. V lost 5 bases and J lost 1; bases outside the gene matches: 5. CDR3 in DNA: TGTGCCAGTAGTGCTAAGACAGGGTCTGGGGCCAACGTCCTGACTTTC. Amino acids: CASSAKTGSGANVLTF.